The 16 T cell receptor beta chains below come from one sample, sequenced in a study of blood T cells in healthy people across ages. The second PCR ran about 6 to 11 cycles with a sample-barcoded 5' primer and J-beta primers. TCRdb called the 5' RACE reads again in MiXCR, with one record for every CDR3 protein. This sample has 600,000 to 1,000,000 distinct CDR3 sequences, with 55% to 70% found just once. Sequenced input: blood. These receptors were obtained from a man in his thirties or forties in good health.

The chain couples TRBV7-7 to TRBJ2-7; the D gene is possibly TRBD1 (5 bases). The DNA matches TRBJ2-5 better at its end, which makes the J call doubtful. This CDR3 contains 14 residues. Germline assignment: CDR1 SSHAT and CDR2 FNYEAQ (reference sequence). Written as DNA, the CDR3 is TGTGCCAGCAGCTTAGATGGGGCTCAGACGACCCAGTACTTC. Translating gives CASSLDGAQTTQYF.

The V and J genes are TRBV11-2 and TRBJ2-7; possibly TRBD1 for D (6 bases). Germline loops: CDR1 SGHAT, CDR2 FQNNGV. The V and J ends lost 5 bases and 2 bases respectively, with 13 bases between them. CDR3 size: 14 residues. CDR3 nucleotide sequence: TGTGCCAGCAGCGTTCGACAGGCGACCTACGAGCAGTACTTC. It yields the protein CASSVRQATYEQYF. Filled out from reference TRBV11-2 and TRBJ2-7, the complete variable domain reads EAGVAQSPRYKIIEKRQSVAFWCNPISGHATLYWYQQILGQGPKLLIQFQNNGVVDDSQLPKDRFSAERLKGVDSTLKIQPAKLEDSAVYLCASSVRQATYEQYFGPGTRLTVT.

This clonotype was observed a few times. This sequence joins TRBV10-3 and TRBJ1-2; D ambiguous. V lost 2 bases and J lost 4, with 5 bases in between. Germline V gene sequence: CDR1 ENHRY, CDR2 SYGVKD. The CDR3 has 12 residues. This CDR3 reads CAISEVGYGYTF. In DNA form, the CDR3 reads TGTGCCATCAGTGAGGTCGGCTATGGCTACACCTTC.

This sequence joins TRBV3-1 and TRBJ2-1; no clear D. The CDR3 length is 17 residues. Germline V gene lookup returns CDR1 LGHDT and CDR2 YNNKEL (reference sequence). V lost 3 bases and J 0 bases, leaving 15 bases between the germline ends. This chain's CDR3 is CASSHSFPRSSYNEQFF. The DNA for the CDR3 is TGTGCCAGCAGCCACTCTTTTCCAAGGAGCTCCTACAATGAGCAGTTCTTC.

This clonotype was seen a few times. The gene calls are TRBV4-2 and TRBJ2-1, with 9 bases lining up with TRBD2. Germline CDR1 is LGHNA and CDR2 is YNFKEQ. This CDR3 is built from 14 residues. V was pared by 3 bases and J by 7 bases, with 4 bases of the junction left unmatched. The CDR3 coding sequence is TGTGCCAGCAGCCACCTAGCGGGGACAAATGAGCAGTTCTTC. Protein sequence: CASSHLAGTNEQFF.

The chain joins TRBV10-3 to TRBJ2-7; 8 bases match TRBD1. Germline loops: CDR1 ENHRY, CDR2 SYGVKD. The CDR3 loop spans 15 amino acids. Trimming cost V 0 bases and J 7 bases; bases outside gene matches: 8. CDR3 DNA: TGTGCCATCAGTGAGTCACCGACAGGGGCCTGGGAGCAGTACTTC. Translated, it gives CAISESPTGAWEQYF.

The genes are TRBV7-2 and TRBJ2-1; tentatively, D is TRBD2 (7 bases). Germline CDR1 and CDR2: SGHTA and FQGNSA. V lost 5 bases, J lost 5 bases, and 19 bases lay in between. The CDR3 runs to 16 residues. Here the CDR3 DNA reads TGTGCCAGCAGCCGACGAGGGGGGGCCTTTCACAATGAGCAGTTCTTC. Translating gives CASSRRGGAFHNEQFF. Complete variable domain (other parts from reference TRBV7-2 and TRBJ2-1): GAGVSQSPSNKVTEKGKDVELRCDPISGHTALYWYRQSLGQGLEFLIYFQGNSAPDKSGLPSDRFSAERTGGSVSTLTIQRTQQEDSAVYLCASSRRGGAFHNEQFFGPGTRLTVL.

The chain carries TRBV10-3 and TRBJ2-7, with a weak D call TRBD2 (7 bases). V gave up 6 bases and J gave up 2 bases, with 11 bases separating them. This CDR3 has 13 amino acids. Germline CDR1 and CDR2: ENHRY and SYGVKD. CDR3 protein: CAIRGGQAYEQYF. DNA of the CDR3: TGTGCCATCAGGGGGGGGCAGGCCTACGAGCAGTACTTC.

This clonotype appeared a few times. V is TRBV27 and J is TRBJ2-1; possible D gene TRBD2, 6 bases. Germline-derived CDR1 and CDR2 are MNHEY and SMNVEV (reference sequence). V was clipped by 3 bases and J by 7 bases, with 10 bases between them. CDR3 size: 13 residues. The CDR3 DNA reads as TGTGCCAGCAGTTTGTCACTAGCTAATGAGCAGTTCTTC. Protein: CASSLSLANEQFF.

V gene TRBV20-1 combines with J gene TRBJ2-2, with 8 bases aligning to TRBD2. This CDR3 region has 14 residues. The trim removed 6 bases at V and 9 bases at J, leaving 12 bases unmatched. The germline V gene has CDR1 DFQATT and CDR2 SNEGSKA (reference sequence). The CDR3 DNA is TGCAGTGCCCTATGGACCAGCGGGGGCCGGGAGCTGTTTTTT. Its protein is CSALWTSGGRELFF.

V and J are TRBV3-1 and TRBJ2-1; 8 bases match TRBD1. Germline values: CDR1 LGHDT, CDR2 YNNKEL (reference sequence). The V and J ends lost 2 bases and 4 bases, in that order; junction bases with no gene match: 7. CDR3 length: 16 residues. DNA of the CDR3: TGTGCCAGCAGCCAATTGCAGGGGGCACGGTACAATGAGCAGTTCTTC. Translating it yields CASSQLQGARYNEQFF.

The CDR3 loop reads CASSYSMGGEAFF. The CDR3 bases are TGTGCCAGCAGTTACTCGATGGGCGGTGAAGCTTTCTTT. This sequence joins TRBV6-5 and TRBJ1-1; D is uncertain. The ends were cut back, 0 bases at V and 7 bases at J, with 9 bases in the middle. The CDR3 runs to 13 residues. CDR1 and CDR2 from the germline V gene are MNHEY and SVGAGI.

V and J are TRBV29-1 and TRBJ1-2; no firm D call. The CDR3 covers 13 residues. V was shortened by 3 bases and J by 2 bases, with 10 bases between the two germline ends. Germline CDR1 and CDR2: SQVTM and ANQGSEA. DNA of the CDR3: TGCAGCGTTGACGTAGGACGGAACTATGGCTACACCTTC. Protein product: CSVDVGRNYGYTF.

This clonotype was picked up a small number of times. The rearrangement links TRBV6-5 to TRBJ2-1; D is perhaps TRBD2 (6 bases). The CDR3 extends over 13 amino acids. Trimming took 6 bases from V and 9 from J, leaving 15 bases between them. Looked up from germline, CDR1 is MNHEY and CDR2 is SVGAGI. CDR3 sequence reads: CASSLGLMGEQFF. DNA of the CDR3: TGTGCCAGCAGCCTAGGACTAATGGGTGAGCAGTTCTTC.

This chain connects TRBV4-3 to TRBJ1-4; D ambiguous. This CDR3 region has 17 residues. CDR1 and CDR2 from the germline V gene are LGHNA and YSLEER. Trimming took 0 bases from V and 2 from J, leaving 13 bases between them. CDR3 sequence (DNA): TGCGCCAGCAGCCAAGAGCTTCAGATTGCTACTAATGAAAAACTGTTTTTT. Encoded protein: CASSQELQIATNEKLFF.

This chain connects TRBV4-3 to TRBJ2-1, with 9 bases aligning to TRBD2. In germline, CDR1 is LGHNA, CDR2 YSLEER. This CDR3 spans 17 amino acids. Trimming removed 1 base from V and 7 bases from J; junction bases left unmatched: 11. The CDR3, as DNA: TGCGCCAGCAGCCAAGGCTGGAGACCGCGGGGGGGGAATGAGCAGTTCTTC. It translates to CASSQGWRPRGGNEQFF.